This T cell receptor (beta chain) stems from a study of pediatric ulcerative colitis. Study-wide context: Ulcerative colitis patients had pancolitis or left-sided colitis, with confirming histology.

The survey-level immunoSEQ assay was used. Only in-frame clones appear in the TCRdb table, and some are missing; sequencing was by immunoSEQ multiplex PCR. The table includes about 36,000 clones, approximately 82% detected once. The blood sample was taken during the colonoscopy visit. The trim removed 3 bases at V and 5 bases at J, leaving 7 bases unmatched. Looked up from germline, CDR1 is LNHDA and CDR2 is SQIVND (reference sequence). The CDR3 contains 17 residues. This rearrangement joins TRBV19 to TRBJ1-4; 12 nucleotides match TRBD1. The sequence was obtained from a girl aged 5 to 17 with moderate ulcerative colitis. The material sequenced was blood. The DNA of the CDR3 is TGTGCCAGTAGTATGAGGGACAGGGGGCGCGAGAATGAAAAACTGTTTTTT. Amino acids: CASSMRDRGRENEKLFF. Using reference TRBV19 and TRBJ1-4 for the parts outside the CDR3, the full variable domain is DGGITQSPKYLFRKEGQNVTLSCEQNLNHDAMYWYRQDPGQGLRLIYYSQIVNDFQKGDIAEGYSVSREKKESFPLTVTSAQKNPTAFYLCASSMRDRGRENEKLFFGSGTQLSVL.